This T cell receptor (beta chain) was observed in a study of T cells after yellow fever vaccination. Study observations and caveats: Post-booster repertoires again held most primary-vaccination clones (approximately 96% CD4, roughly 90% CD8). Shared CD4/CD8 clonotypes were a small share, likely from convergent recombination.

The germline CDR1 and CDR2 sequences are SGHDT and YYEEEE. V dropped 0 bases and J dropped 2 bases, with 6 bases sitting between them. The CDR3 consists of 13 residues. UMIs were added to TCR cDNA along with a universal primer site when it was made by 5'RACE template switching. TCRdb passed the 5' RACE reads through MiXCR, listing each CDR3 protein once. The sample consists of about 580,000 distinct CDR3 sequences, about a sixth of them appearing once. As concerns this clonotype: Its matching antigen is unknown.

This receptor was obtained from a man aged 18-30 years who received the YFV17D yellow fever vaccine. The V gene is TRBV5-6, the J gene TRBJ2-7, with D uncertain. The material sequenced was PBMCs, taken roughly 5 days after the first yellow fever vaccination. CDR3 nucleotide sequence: TGTGCCAGCAGCTTGGGGGGTACCTACGAGCAGTACGTC. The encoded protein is CASSLGGTYEQYV.